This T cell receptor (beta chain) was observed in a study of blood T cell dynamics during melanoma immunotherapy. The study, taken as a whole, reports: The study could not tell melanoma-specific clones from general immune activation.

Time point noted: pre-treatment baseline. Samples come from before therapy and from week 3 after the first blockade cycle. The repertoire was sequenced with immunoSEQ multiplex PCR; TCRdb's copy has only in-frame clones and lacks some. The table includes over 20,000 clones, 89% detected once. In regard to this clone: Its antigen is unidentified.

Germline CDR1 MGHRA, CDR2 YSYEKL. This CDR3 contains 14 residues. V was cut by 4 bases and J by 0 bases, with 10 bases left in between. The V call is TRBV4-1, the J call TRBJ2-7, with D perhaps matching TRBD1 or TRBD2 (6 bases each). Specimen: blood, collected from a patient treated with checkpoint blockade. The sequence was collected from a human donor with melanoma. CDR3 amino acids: CASSPPGASYEQYF. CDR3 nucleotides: TGCGCCAGCAGCCCTCCGGGGGCCTCCTACGAGCAGTACTTC.